The T cell receptor (beta chain) under discussion was sequenced for a study of siplizumab effects on memory and regulatory T cells. Study conclusions and caveats: Roughly 80-97% of proliferating CD4+ or CD8+ clones lacked an assignable naive or memory phenotype.

As concerns this clone: Its antigen is unknown.

The table came from immunoSEQ multiplex PCR; TCRdb's copy has only in-frame clones and leaves some out. Of about 99,000 clones listed, 93% are singletons. Between the trimmed V and J ends, which lost 4 bases and 6 bases, there was a span of 7 bases. CDR3 length: 12 residues. Germline V gene sequence: CDR1 WNHNN, CDR2 SYGVQD (reference sequence). The V gene is TRBV10-1, the J gene TRBJ2-1; possible D gene TRBD2, 5 bases. This TCR came from a human donor in good health. The sequenced sample consisted of Tregs sorted from blood. CDR3 region: CASSVRGNEQFF. The CDR3 DNA sequence: TGCGCCAGCAGTGTACGGGGCAATGAGCAGTTCTTC.